The rows below give T cell receptor beta chains drawn from one sample of a study of T cell repertoires in cytomegalovirus infection. TCRdb itself ran the reads through MiXCR, one entry per CDR3 protein. The sample lists around 25,000 distinct CDR3 sequences; 15% to 20% were seen once. Their cognate antigens are unknown. The material sequenced was CD8+ T cells from cultured PBMCs, taken from culture after CMV antigen stimulation. These receptors all stem from a human donor in good health (CMV status not recorded). Some clones in this sample may be carry-over from other donors' samples. The CDR3 runs from the conserved cysteine through the conserved F or W. Each record gives: D gene, V gene, J gene, CDR3 protein. D genes are given only for firm matches.

TRBD2	TRBV13	TRBJ2-7	CASNTRTSGAYEQYF
TRBD2	TRBV6-6	TRBJ2-1	CDSSYSPLRESNEQFF
-	TRBV7-9	TRBJ2-3	CASSKRGSTDTQYF
-	TRBV7-6	TRBJ2-2	CASRDSNTGELFF
-	TRBV7-2	TRBJ1-4	CASSLVEFRNEKLFF
-	TRBV24-1	TRBJ1-1	CATSSHEGGLFGGNTEAFF
-	TRBV11-2	TRBJ1-4	CASSSNRYRDINEKLFF
-	TRBV7-9	TRBJ1-4	CASSFGAGATNEKLFF
-	TRBV12-3/TRBV12-4	TRBJ2-3	CASMGANTQYF
-	TRBV7-2	TRBJ2-7	CASSLDGDYEQYF
-	TRBV12-1	TRBJ2-2	CASSFWNRDAGELFF
-	TRBV6-1	TRBJ1-5	CASMSRGGNQPQHF
-	TRBV12-3/TRBV12-4	TRBJ1-4	CASRQGHPNEKLFF
-	TRBV6-2/TRBV6-3	TRBJ2-7	CASSYSARLMGEQYF
-	TRBV5-1	TRBJ2-2	CASSPYRTGNTGELFF
TRBD1	TRBV27	TRBJ1-1	CASSSPGQGRSEAFF
TRBD2	TRBV6-2/TRBV6-3	TRBJ2-7	CASSHRSSGRADEQYF
-	TRBV7-9	TRBJ2-7	CASSPPPGYEQYF
-	TRBV7-2	TRBJ2-1	CASSLGLGANEQFF
-	TRBV5-1	TRBJ2-7	CASSLVRGHEQYF
TRBD2	TRBV11-1	TRBJ2-3	CASSWLLAGELDTQYF
TRBD1	TRBV7-2	TRBJ2-1	CASSPDRGRIYNEQFF
TRBD1	TRBV7-9	TRBJ2-1	CASSPGQGIDEQFF
-	TRBV6-5	TRBJ1-6	CASSERMGDSPLHF
-	TRBV6-2/TRBV6-3	TRBJ2-3	CATEPQYF
TRBD2	TRBV27	TRBJ2-1	CASSFGPGGDNEQFF
-	TRBV27	TRBJ1-5	CASSPWDGRQPQHF
-	TRBV7-2	TRBJ2-7	CASSLGHGSYEQYF
-	TRBV28	TRBJ1-1	CASSLAGVTYPGDTEAFF
TRBD1	TRBV7-6	TRBJ2-7	CASSLTADRGYEQYF
-	TRBV7-9	TRBJ2-1	CASSLGGPPYNEQFF
-	TRBV3-1	TRBJ2-7	CASSQVYYEQYF
-	TRBV12-3/TRBV12-4	TRBJ2-3	CASSTLPPRRSTDTQYF